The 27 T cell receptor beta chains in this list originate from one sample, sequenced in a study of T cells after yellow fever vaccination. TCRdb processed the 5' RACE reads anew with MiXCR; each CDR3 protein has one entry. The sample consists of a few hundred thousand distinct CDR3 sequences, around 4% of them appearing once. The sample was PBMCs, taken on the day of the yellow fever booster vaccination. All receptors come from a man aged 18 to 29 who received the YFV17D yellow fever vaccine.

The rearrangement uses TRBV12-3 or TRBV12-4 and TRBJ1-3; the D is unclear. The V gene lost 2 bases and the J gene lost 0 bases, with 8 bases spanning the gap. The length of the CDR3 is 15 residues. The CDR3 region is CASSLRQVSGNTIYF. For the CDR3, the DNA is TGTGCCAGCAGTTTAAGACAAGTCTCTGGAAACACCATATATTTT.

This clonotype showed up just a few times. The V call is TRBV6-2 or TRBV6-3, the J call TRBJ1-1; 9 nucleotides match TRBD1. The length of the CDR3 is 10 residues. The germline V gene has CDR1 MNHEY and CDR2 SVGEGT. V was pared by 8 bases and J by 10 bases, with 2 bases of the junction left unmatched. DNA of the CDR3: TGTGCCAGCGGACAGGGGACAGCTTTCTTT. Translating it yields CASGQGTAFF.

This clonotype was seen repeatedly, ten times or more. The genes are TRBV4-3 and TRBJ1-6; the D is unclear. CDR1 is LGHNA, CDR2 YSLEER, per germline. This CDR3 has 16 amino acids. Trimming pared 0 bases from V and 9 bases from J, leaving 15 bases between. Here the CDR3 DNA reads TGCGCCAGCAGCCAAGAAGCGACCGAGCCCCGTTCACCCCTCCACTTT. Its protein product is CASSQEATEPRSPLHF.

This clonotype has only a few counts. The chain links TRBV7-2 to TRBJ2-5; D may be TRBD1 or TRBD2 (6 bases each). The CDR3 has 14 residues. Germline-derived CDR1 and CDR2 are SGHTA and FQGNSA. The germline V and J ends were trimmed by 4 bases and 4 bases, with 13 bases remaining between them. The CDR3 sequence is CASSSTGGLETQYF. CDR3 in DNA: TGTGCCAGCAGCTCGACCGGGGGCTTAGAGACCCAGTACTTC.

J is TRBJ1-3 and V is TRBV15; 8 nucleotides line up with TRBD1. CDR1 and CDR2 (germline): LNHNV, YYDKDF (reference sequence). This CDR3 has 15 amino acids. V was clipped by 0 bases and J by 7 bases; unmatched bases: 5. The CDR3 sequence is CATSRDPGGQNTIYF. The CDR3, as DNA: TGTGCCACCAGCAGAGACCCAGGGGGCCAGAACACCATATATTTT.

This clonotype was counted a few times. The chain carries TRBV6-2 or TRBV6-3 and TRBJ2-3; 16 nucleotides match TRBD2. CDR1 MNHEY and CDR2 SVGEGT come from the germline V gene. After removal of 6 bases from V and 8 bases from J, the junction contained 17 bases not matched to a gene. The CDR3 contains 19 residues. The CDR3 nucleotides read TGTGCCAGCAGCCGCCATGGGACTAGCGGGGGGGGGTCTAGGGCTACGCAGTATTTT. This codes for CASSRHGTSGGGSRATQYF.

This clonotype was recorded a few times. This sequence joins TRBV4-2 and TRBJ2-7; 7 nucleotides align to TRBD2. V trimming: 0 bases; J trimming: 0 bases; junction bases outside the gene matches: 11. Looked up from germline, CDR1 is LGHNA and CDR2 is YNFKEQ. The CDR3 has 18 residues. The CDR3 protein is CASSQDFSSGELSYEQYF. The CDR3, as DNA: TGTGCCAGCAGCCAAGATTTTTCCAGCGGGGAGCTCTCCTACGAGCAGTACTTC.

In nucleotides, the CDR3 is TGTGCCATCACCGTAGGGGATTCGGGCGAGCAGTACTTC. Translating it yields CAITVGDSGEQYF. The chain combines TRBV10-3 with TRBJ2-7; a possible D gene is TRBD1 (5 bases). CDR3 length: 13 amino acids. Germline V gene lookup returns CDR1 ENHRY and CDR2 SYGVKD. V gave up 7 bases and J gave up 6 bases, with 16 bases separating them.

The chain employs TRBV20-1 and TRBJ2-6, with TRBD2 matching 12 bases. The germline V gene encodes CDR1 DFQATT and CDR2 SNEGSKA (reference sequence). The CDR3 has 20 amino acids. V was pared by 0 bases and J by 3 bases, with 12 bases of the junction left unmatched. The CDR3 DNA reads TGCAGTGCTAGAGATGGCCCCTCTAGCGGGGGGGCCGGTGGGGCCAACGTCCTGACTTTC. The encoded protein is CSARDGPSSGGAGGANVLTF.

Here the CDR3 DNA reads TGTGCCTGGAGTGCGGCCTATGGCTACACCTTC. It translates to CAWSAAYGYTF. V and J are TRBV30 and TRBJ1-2; no clear D. CDR1 GTSNPN and CDR2 SVGIG come from the germline V gene (reference sequence). V lost 1 base to trimming and J lost 4 bases, with 4 bases between them. This CDR3 spans 11 amino acids. Drawing the rest from reference TRBV30 and TRBJ1-2, the complete variable domain is SQTIHQWPATLVQPVGSPLSLECTVEGTSNPNLYWYRQAAGRGLQLLFYSVGIGQISSEVPQNLSASRPQDRQFILSSKKLLLSDSGFYLCAWSAAYGYTFGSGTRLTVV.

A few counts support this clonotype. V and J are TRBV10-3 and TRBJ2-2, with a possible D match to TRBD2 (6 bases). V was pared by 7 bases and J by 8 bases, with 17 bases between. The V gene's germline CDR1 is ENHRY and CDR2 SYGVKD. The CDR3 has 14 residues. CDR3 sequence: CAIIGTARRGELFF. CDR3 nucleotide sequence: TGTGCCATCATCGGGACTGCCCGAAGAGGGGAGCTGTTTTTT.

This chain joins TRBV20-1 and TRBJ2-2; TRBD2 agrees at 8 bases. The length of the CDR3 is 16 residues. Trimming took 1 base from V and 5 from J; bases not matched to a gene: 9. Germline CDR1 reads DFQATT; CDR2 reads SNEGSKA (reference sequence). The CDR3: CSARAGGTRRTGELFF. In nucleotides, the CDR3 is TGCAGTGCTAGAGCCGGGGGGACTAGACGAACCGGGGAGCTGTTTTTT.

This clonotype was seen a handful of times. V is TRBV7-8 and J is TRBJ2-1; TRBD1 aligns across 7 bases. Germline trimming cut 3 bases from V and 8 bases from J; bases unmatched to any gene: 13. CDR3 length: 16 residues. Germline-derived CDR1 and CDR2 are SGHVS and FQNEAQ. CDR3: CASSLLDRWSIDEQFF. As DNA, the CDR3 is TGTGCCAGCAGCTTGTTGGACAGGTGGTCTATCGATGAGCAGTTCTTC.

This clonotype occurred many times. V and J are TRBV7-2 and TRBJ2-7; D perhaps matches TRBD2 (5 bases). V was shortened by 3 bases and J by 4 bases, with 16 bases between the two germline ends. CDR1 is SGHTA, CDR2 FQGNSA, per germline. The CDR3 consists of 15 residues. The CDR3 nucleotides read TGTGCCAGCAGCTTGAGCGGCATCATGGCTTACGAGCAGTACTTC. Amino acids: CASSLSGIMAYEQYF.

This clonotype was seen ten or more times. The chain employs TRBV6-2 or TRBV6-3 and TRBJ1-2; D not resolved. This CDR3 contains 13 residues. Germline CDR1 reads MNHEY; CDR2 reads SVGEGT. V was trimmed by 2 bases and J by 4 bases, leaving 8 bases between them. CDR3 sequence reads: CASSYERTYGYTF. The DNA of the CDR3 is TGTGCCAGCAGTTACGAGCGTACCTATGGCTACACCTTC.

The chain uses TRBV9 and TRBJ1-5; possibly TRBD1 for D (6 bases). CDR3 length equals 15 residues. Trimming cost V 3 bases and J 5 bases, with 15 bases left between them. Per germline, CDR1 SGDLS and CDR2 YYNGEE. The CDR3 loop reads CASSATGQSHQPQHF. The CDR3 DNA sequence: TGTGCCAGCAGCGCGACCGGACAGTCCCATCAGCCCCAGCATTTT.

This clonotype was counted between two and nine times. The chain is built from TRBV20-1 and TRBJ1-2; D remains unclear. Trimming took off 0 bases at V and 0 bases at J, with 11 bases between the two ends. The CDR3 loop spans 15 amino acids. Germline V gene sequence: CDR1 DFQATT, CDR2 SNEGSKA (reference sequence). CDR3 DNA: TGCAGTGCTAGAGATCTAGGCAGATCTAACTATGGCTACACCTTC. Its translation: CSARDLGRSNYGYTF.

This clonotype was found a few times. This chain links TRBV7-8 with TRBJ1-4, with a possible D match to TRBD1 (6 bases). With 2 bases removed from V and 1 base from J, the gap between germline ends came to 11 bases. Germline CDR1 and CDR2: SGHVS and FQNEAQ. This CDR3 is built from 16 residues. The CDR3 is CASSLRRGQTNEKLFF. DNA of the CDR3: TGTGCCAGCAGCTTACGTCGGGGGCAAACTAATGAAAAACTGTTTTTT.

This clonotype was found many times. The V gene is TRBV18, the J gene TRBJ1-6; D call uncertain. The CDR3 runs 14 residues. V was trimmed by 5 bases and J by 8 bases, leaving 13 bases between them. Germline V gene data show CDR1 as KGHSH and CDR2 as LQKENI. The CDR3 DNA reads TGTGCCAGCTCATCGATAAGCTCGGATTCACCCCTCCACTTT. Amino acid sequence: CASSSISSDSPLHF. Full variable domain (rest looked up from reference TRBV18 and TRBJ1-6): NAGVMQNPRHLVRRRGQEARLRCSPMKGHSHVYWYRQLPEEGLKFMVYLQKENIIDESGMPKERFSAEFPKEGPSILRIQQVVRGDSAAYFCASSSISSDSPLHFGNGTRLTVT.

The CDR3 loop is CASSFGRSNQPQHF. The CDR3 DNA follows: TGTGCCAGCAGTTTTGGTAGGAGCAATCAGCCCCAGCATTTT. V is TRBV27 and J is TRBJ1-5; D is unclear. V lost 3 bases, J lost 1 base, and 7 bases lay in between. The CDR3 is 14 amino acids. From germline, CDR1 is MNHEY and CDR2 SMNVEV (reference sequence).

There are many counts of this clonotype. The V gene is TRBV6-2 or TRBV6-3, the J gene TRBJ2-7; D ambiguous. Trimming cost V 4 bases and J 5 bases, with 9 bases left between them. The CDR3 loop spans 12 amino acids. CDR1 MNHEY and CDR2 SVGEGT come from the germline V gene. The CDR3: CASSWNSDEQYF. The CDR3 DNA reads TGTGCCAGCAGTTGGAACTCGGACGAGCAGTACTTC.

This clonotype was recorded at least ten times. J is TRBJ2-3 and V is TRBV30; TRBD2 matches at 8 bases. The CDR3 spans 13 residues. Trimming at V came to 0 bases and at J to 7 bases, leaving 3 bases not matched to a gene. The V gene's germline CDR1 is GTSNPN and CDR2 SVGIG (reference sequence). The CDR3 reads CAWSVGGAYTQYF. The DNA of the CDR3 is TGTGCCTGGAGTGTCGGGGGGGCGTATACGCAGTATTTT.

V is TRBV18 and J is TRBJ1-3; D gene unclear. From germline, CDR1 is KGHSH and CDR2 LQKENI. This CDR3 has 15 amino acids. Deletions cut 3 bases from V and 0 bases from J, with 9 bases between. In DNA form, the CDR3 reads TGTGCCAGCTCACCCACAGAAAACTCTGGAAACACCATATATTTT. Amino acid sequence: CASSPTENSGNTIYF.

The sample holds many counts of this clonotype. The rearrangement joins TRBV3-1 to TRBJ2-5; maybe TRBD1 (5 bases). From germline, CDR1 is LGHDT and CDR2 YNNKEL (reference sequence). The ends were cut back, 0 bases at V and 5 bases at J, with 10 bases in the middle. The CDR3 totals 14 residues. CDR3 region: CASSQELGRETQYF. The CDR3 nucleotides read TGTGCCAGCAGCCAAGAGCTGGGGCGGGAGACCCAGTACTTC.

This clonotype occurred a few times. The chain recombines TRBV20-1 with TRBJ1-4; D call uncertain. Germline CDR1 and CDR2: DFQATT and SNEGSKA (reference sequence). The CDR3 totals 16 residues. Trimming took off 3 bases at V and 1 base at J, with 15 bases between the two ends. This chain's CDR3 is CSARTFLEETNEKLFF. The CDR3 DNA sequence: TGCAGTGCTAGGACCTTCCTCGAGGAAACTAATGAAAAACTGTTTTTT.

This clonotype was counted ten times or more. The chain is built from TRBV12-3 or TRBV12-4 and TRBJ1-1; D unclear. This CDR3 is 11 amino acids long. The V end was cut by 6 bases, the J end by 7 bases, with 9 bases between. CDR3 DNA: TGTGCCAGCAGATGGCGGTTTGAAGCTTTCTTT. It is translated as CASRWRFEAFF.

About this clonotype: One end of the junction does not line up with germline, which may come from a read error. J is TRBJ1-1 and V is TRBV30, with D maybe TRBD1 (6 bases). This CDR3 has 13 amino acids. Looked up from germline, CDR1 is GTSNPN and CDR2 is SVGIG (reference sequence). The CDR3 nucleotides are TGTGCCTGGGGTGTCGGGGGCAGCACTGAAGCTTTCTTT. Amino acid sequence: CAWGVGGSTEAFF.